The text below deals with one TCR beta chain. The target of this receptor is not known. No base quality values were provided; no much bigger clone lies one nucleotide off. After removal of 4 bases from V and 4 bases from J, the junction retains 13 bases not matched to a gene. Taken from the germline V gene, the CDR1 and CDR2 loops are SGDLS and YYNGEE. The CDR3 starts with the cysteine, ends with the phenylalanine, and has 18 residues. The read is trimmed to its CDR3 DNA, 54 bases read in frame from base 1. The sample originates from a study of beta chain features in type 1 diabetes (dated by TCRdb to the late 2010s). Context from the whole study: No differences in mean age, gender distribution, total cell number or subset yield were found between patients and healthy donors. A total of about 110,000,000 sorted cells were examined across all samples, and a strong correlation was observed between cell number per subset and RNA yield. The study compared the TCRB repertoires of sorted circulating CD4+ T cell subsets in recently diagnosed type 1 diabetes patients with those in matched healthy donors. Naive and central memory subsets were obtained from all 30 or so donors, but regulatory and stem cell-like memory subsets were isolated from only 8 patients and 8 healthy donors. General study outcomes and caveats: Naive, central memory and regulatory TCRB repertoires appeared to be more similar among patients than among healthy donors. Fewer insertions and more nucleotide deletions at VDJ recombination sites were observed in patients with type 1 diabetes, implying thymic rearrangement abnormalities. Shorter templates might have been favored by PCR, but patient and control samples were amplified and corrected together, so both groups would have been affected equally by any skew. HLA sub-analyses involved small numbers of individuals, so any influence of HLA type on TCRB rearrangement remained unresolved. Sequencing cDNA rather than genomic DNA could over-represent highly expressing activated cells, although activation and CD3 levels did not differ between groups. Type 1 diabetes patients showed a moderate but significant shortening of TCRB CDR3 length in all four CD4+ subsets.

All of the isolated RNA was reverse transcribed with the High Capacity cDNA Reverse Transcription Kit, so expressed TCRB transcripts were sequenced. Deep immunoSEQ sequencing was applied to naive, central memory and regulatory T cell samples, giving an average of roughly 3.5 million total reads per sample. Sorted cells were lysed in RLT buffer and RNA was extracted with DNase-treated RNeasy Micro or Mini kits, depending on cell number. To prevent cross-contamination, each cell subset was processed individually, whereas patient and healthy donor samples were processed jointly. TCRB sequences were amplified from cDNA with the immunoSEQ multiplex PCR, producing 87-bp fragments spanning the CDR3 region. Amplicons were sequenced on the Illumina HiSeq platform. The authors processed their data as follows. PCR bias was corrected computationally using synthetic template baselines, and reads within Hamming distance 2 were collapsed, with unmergeable singletons discarded. Reads were aligned to IMGT to assign V, D and J genes, CDR3 length, and insertions or deletions at six rearrangement sites. Clonotype counts were normalized to sorted cell number within each subset before computing true diversity and Gini coefficients with the tcR R package. The overlap coefficient, calculated on TCRB nucleotide sequences, was used to measure repertoire sharing. TCRdb's version of the immuneACCESS table is confined to in-frame rearrangements and falls short of the full clone set. An unresolved V gene accounts for under half of the shortfall where checked; the remainder is of unknown origin. V and J calls and clone size are given by that table; D and trimming were obtained from the DNA. The sample includes a few hundred thousand clones, with 25% to 30% observed a single time. Of the sample, under 5% is held by the ten largest clones.

Each donor gave one peripheral blood draw, averaging roughly 120 mL, which was collected into heparinised tubes. A BD FACSAria II was used to sort naive, central memory, regulatory and stem cell-like memory CD4+ T cells with a panel that included CD45RO, CCR7, CD25, CD127, CD95 and CD27. Every sorted population had a purity above 95%. Right away, PBMCs were isolated by Lymphoprep density gradient centrifugation and were stained directly, with no culture step. To minimize batch effects, samples were stained and sorted in pairs, one healthy donor with one patient per experiment. The clonotype was recovered from a man aged 25 to 45 in good health. The sample was central memory CD4+ T cells from blood. The chain is encoded by TRBV9 joined to TRBJ2-6, with 8 bases in between that match TRBD2. The encoded CDR3 is CASSQGQRGPPGANVLTF. The DNA sequence is TGTGCCAGCAGCCAGGGCCAGCGGGGGCCCCCGGGGGCCAACGTCCTGACTTTC.